In this sample, the clone carrying this TCR beta chain turned up many times. Antigen unknown. Amplification targeted TCR beta CDR3 regions from RNA transcripts. A set of HTBI primers served as the primers for a first-round RT-PCR of the TCR CDR3. MiXCR, applied by TCRdb to the multiplex PCR reads, yields one record per CDR3 protein. The profile shows around 280,000 distinct CDR3 sequences, around 15% of them singletons. V dropped 6 bases and J dropped 3 bases, with 18 bases sitting between them. Looked up from germline, CDR1 is DFQATT and CDR2 is SNEGSKA (reference sequence). This CDR3 contains 14 residues. The data derive from a study of T cells in Graves' hyperthyroidism and ophthalmopathy. General study points: Blood also contained most expanded thyroid clonotypes above 0.001.

The sample comprised blood. This receptor was obtained from a woman between 40 and 55 years old with Graves' hyperthyroidism. The chain combines TRBV20-1 with TRBJ2-7, with D possibly matching TRBD2 (5 bases). The CDR3 bases are TGCAGTGCCACTCCGACTACAATGGGCTACGAGCAGTACTTC. The encoded protein is CSATPTTMGYEQYF.